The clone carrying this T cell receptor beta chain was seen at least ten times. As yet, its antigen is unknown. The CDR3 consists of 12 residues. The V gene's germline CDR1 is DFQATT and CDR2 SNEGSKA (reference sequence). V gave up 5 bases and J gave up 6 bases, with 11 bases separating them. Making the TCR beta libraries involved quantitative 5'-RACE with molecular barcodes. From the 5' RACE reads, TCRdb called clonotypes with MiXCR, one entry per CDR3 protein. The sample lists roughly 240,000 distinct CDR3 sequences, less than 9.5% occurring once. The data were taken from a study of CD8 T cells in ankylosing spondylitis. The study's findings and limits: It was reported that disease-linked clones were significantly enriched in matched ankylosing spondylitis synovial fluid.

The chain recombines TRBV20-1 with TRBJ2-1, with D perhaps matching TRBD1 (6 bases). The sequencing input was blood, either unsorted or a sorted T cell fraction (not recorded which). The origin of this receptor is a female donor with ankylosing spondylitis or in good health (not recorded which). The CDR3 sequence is CSAYTGINEQFF. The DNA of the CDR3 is TGCAGTGCTTATACAGGGATCAATGAGCAGTTCTTC.